This T cell receptor beta chain was observed in a study of cytomegalovirus exposure and HLA in healthy donors. Researchers ran the PCR with 60 Vbeta and 13 Jbeta primers. TCRdb keeps only in-frame clones here, not all; method: immunoSEQ multiplex PCR. The sample carries roughly 100,000 clones, roughly four fifths recorded once. The CDR3 length is 17 residues. With V trimmed by 0 bases and J by 9 bases, 8 bases remained unmatched. Per the germline V gene, CDR1 is SGHAT and CDR2 is FQNNGV. The sequence was obtained from a human donor in good health. The chain employs TRBV11-2 and TRBJ2-1; 13 nucleotides line up with TRBD2. Specimen: PBMCs. The CDR3 coding sequence is TGTGCCAGCAGCTTAGAAACTAGCGGGAGGGATGTGGGTGAGCAGTTCTTC. Its translation is CASSLETSGRDVGEQFF.